This TCR beta chain derives from a study of T cell clonality in common variable immunodeficiency. Study results and caveats: Fewer deletions and N-nucleotide insertions were reportedly seen in common variable immunodeficiency TCR beta sequences.

Control and CVID samples contributed equal amounts of genomic DNA. Clones were read by immunoSEQ multiplex PCR, and TCRdb kept only the in-frame ones, dropping some. Observed in the sample are roughly 3,600 clones, none of them singletons. As concerns this clone: As yet, its antigen is unknown. Sequencing ends 3 residues short of the CDR3 end; the germline J gene provides the rest.

Germline V CDR1 and CDR2: LNHDA, SQIVND (reference sequence). The CDR3 loop spans 17 amino acids. Trimming shortened V by 5 bases and J by 1 base, and 18 bases separated the two germline ends. This sequence originates from a human donor with common variable immunodeficiency. This chain uses TRBV19 with TRBJ2-4, with D possibly being TRBD2 (6 bases). The specimen sequenced was peripheral blood mononuclear cells. The sequenced part of the CDR3 DNA is TGTGCCAGTAGTCTCCCCGGGGGTGGTAGGGCCAAAAACATT. It specifies CASSLPGGGRAKNI. The full-length CDR3 reads as CASSLPGGGRAKNIQYF.